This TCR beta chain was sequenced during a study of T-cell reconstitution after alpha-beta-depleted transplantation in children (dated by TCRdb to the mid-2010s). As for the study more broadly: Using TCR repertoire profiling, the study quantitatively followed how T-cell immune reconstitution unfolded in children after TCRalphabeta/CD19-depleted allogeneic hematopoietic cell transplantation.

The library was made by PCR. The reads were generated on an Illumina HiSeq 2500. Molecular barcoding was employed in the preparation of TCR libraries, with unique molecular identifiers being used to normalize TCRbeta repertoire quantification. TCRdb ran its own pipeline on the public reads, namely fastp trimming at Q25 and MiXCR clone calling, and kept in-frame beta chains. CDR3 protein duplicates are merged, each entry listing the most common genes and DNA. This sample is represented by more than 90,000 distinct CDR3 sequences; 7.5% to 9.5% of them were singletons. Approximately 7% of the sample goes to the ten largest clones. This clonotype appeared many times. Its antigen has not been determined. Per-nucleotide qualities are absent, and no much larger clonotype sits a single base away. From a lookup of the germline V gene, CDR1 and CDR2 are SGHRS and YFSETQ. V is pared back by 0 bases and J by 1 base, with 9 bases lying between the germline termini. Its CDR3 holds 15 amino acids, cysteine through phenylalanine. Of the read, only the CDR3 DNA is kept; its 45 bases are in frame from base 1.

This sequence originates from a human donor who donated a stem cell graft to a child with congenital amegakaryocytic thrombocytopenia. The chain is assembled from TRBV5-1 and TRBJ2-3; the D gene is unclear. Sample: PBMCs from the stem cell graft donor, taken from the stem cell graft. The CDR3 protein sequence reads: CASSLANTGTDTQYF. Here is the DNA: TGCGCCAGCAGCTTGGCCAATACCGGCACAGATACGCAGTATTTT.